This T cell receptor beta chain was recovered during a study of CD8+ T cells in alopecia areata. Across the whole study: Administration of oral tofacitinib to treated patients was at 5 to 10 mg twice daily. Study-wide results and caveats: Lesional scalp, notably in alopecia totalis/universalis, had clonality above that of normal scalp.

Sequencing relied on a cDNA template that was reverse transcribed from extracted RNA. This table comes from immunoSEQ multiplex PCR, and its TCRdb copy is limited to in-frame clones, with some not included. The profile shows some 240,000 clones, more than 45% of them singletons. The germline V gene encodes CDR1 SGHVS and CDR2 FNYEAQ. Trimming left V 4 bases short and J 0 bases short, with 3 bases between. The CDR3 runs 12 residues. As concerns this clone: The antigen is unknown.

The origin of this receptor is a human donor with alopecia areata. J is TRBJ2-5 and V is TRBV7-6, with D hard to call. The sample consisted of CD4+ T cells sorted from blood, taken at week 0. The CDR3 loop reads CASSSYQETQYF. As DNA, the CDR3 is TGTGCCAGCAGCTCGTACCAAGAGACCCAGTACTTC.